The entry below gives a single T cell receptor (beta chain) sequence along with its context. This CDR3 contains 13 residues. CDR1 and CDR2 from the germline V gene are SGHRS and YFSETQ. Trimming cost V 0 bases and J 4 bases, with 7 bases left between them. The source of the sample is a study of blood T cell repertoires in COVID-19. Study background: Material from acute and convalescent COVID-19 was sourced from the United States, Italy and Spain. Sources were T cells, B-cell-depleted T cells, or PBMCs; the material itself was cDNA or gDNA.

As processed by the authors: Counts of nucleated cells, estimated from reference gene primer amplification, were obtained. Produced via immunoSEQ multiplex PCR; TCRdb's table is partial and in-frame only. That table is the source of V, J and clone size, and D and trimming were worked out from the DNA. The repertoire holds roughly 200,000 clones, with around 82% as singletons. The chain carries TRBV5-1 and TRBJ1-1; the D gene is possibly TRBD1 (5 bases). Sequenced input: peripheral blood. This receptor was obtained from a woman in her seventies with acute or convalescent COVID-19. CDR3: CASSLGGVTEAFF. DNA for the CDR3: TGCGCCAGCAGCTTGGGGGGCGTCACTGAAGCTTTCTTT. Combining the CDR3 with reference TRBV5-1 and TRBJ1-1 gives the whole variable domain KAGVTQTPRYLIKTRGQQVTLSCSPISGHRSVSWYQQTPGQGLQFLFEYFSETQRNKGNFPGRFSGRQFSNSRSEMNVSTLELGDSALYLCASSLGGVTEAFFGQGTRLTVV.